This is a list of T cell receptor beta chains from one sample in a study of blood T cell repertoires in COVID-19. Sequencing used immunoSEQ multiplex PCR; TCRdb keeps in-frame clones, though not all of them. The sample has approximately 200,000 clones, 70% to 90% seen once. Sequences were obtained from PBMCs or T cells enriched from blood (not recorded which). These receptors came from a man aged 25-45 years who had recovered from COVID-19. Each CDR3 is given with its conserved first and last residue. The order of the fields is V gene, D gene, J gene, clone size, CDR3 length, CDR3 protein, CDR3 DNA. The D gene is left open where the match is weak. Some rows mark clone size as missing; the rest say once, few, many or name a class of expanded clone.

V: TRBV7-9; D: .; J: TRBJ2-2; size: .; length: 12; CDR3: CASSATSGELFF; DNA: TGTGCCAGCAGCGCAACTTCCGGGGAGCTGTTTTTT
V: TRBV9; D: TRBD2; J: TRBJ2-1; size: .; length: 15; CDR3: CASSVEPSGVLEQFF; DNA: TGTGCCAGCAGCGTAGAACCTAGCGGGGTTCTGGAGCAGTTCTTC
V: TRBV30; D: TRBD2; J: TRBJ2-3; size: .; length: 17; CDR3: CAWSAHRLAGRTDTQYF; DNA: TGTGCCTGGAGTGCCCATCGACTAGCGGGTCGCACAGATACGCAGTATTTT
V: TRBV5-1; D: .; J: TRBJ1-4; size: once; length: 17; CDR3: CASSLAETHATNEKLFF; DNA: TGCGCCAGCAGCTTGGCCGAAACTCATGCAACTAATGAAAAACTGTTTTTT
V: TRBV28; D: TRBD2; J: TRBJ2-1; size: .; length: 14; CDR3: CATRRTSGSNEQFF; DNA: TGTGCCACAAGGAGGACTAGCGGGAGTAATGAGCAGTTCTTC
V: TRBV18; D: TRBD2; J: TRBJ2-4; size: .; length: 17; CDR3: CASSPPVAGAAKNIQYF; DNA: TGTGCCAGCTCACCACCGGTAGCGGGGGCGGCCAAAAACATTCAGTACTTC
V: TRBV7-2; D: .; J: TRBJ2-7; size: .; length: 14; CDR3: CASSLAGTAYEQYF; DNA: TGTGCCAGCAGCTTAGCCGGGACTGCCTACGAGCAGTACTTC
V: TRBV5-1; D: .; J: TRBJ1-3; size: .; length: 15; CDR3: CASSGRVGSGNTIYF; DNA: TGCGCCAGCAGCGGCAGGGTCGGCTCTGGAAACACCATATATTTT
V: TRBV19; D: .; J: TRBJ1-4; size: .; length: 15; CDR3: CASSWRGAGNEKLFF; DNA: TGTGCCAGTAGTTGGCGGGGGGCTGGTAATGAAAAACTGTTTTTT
V: TRBV27; D: .; J: TRBJ1-1; size: .; length: 13; CDR3: CASSPTVNTEAFF; DNA: TGTGCCAGCAGTCCCACAGTGAACACTGAAGCTTTCTTT
V: TRBV7-6; D: TRBD2; J: TRBJ2-1; size: .; length: 15; CDR3: CASRPSGSSYNEQFF; DNA: TGTGCCAGCAGACCTAGCGGGAGCTCCTACAATGAGCAGTTCTTC
V: TRBV13; D: .; J: TRBJ1-1; size: .; length: 14; CDR3: CASSLGRSNTEAFF; DNA: TGTGCCAGCAGCTTAGGACGGTCGAACACTGAAGCTTTCTTT
V: TRBV6-2/TRBV6-3; D: .; J: TRBJ2-7; size: .; length: 17; CDR3: CASSYPRGLGEHYEQYF; DNA: TGTGCCAGCAGTTACCCCAGGGGTCTTGGAGAGCACTACGAGCAGTACTTC
V: TRBV28; D: TRBD1; J: TRBJ1-1; size: .; length: 16; CDR3: CASSLSSDRANTEAFF; DNA: TGTGCCAGCAGTTTATCCAGCGACAGGGCGAACACTGAAGCTTTCTTT
V: TRBV14; D: TRBD2; J: TRBJ2-7; size: once; length: 16; CDR3: CASSQGSGLAVYEQYF; DNA: TGTGCCAGCAGCCAAGGTTCAGGGCTAGCGGTCTACGAGCAGTACTTC
V: TRBV6-5; D: .; J: TRBJ2-2; size: .; length: 14; CDR3: CASSRGAGTGELFF; DNA: TGTGCCAGCAGTCGGGGGGCGGGCACCGGGGAGCTGTTTTTT
V: TRBV11-3; D: .; J: TRBJ1-1; size: few; length: 13; CDR3: CASSLDSATEAFF; DNA: TGTGCCAGCAGCTTAGACAGTGCCACTGAAGCTTTCTTT
V: TRBV18; D: .; J: TRBJ2-5; size: .; length: 13; CDR3: CASSPPSAETQYF; DNA: TGTGCCAGCTCACCACCTAGCGCAGAGACCCAGTACTTC
V: TRBV7-2; D: .; J: TRBJ2-5; size: .; length: 15; CDR3: CASSLDLSATLTQYF; DNA: TGTGCCAGCAGCTTAGATTTGAGCGCCACTCTGACCCAGTACTTC
V: TRBV6-1; D: .; J: TRBJ2-5; size: .; length: 15; CDR3: CASSEYRTPRETQYF; DNA: TGTGCCAGCAGTGAATATCGGACACCTCGGGAGACCCAGTACTTC
V: TRBV27; D: .; J: TRBJ1-4; size: .; length: 17; CDR3: CASSPPFSGLTNEKLFF; DNA: TGTGCCAGCAGTCCCCCTTTCTCAGGACTAACTAATGAAAAACTGTTTTTT
V: TRBV7-9; D: .; J: TRBJ2-2; size: .; length: 16; CDR3: CASTLDLGQPTGELFF; DNA: TGTGCCAGCACCCTTGACCTAGGACAGCCGACCGGGGAGCTGTTTTTT
V: TRBV3-1/TRBV3-2; D: .; J: TRBJ2-2; size: .; length: 13; CDR3: CASSLGGAGELFF; DNA: TGTGCCAGCAGCTTAGGGGGGGCCGGGGAGCTGTTTTTT
V: TRBV11-2; D: TRBD1; J: TRBJ2-5; size: .; length: 15; CDR3: CASSSAGTAQETQYF; DNA: TGTGCCAGCAGCTCGGCCGGGACAGCACAAGAGACCCAGTACTTC
V: TRBV19; D: TRBD2; J: TRBJ2-3; size: .; length: 18; CDR3: CASSHPSWLAASTDTQYF; DNA: TGTGCCAGTAGTCACCCCTCTTGGCTAGCGGCAAGCACAGATACGCAGTATTTT
V: TRBV10-3; D: TRBD1; J: TRBJ1-1; size: .; length: 14; CDR3: CAISEQDRGTEAFF; DNA: TGTGCCATCAGTGAGCAGGACAGGGGCACTGAAGCTTTCTTT
V: TRBV6-2/TRBV6-3; D: .; J: TRBJ2-1; size: .; length: 14; CDR3: CASSYSGRLIEQFF; DNA: TGTGCCAGCAGTTACTCGGGGCGTCTGATTGAGCAGTTCTTC
V: TRBV19; D: .; J: TRBJ1-1; size: .; length: 16; CDR3: CASSIQGRLSLTEAFF; DNA: TGTGCCAGTAGTATCCAGGGTAGGTTAAGTTTGACTGAAGCTTTCTTT
V: TRBV7-2; D: .; J: TRBJ2-6; size: .; length: 16; CDR3: CASSLVPGTGANVLTF; DNA: TGTGCCAGCAGCTTAGTTCCGGGAACCGGGGCCAACGTCCTGACTTTC
V: TRBV5-1; D: TRBD1; J: TRBJ1-2; size: .; length: 14; CDR3: CASSPVQGAGGYTF; DNA: TGCGCCAGCAGCCCTGTCCAGGGGGCGGGTGGCTACACCTTC
V: TRBV6-5; D: .; J: TRBJ2-5; size: .; length: 15; CDR3: CASSNSLPYQETQYF; DNA: TGTGCCAGCAGTAATAGTCTTCCGTACCAAGAGACCCAGTACTTC
V: TRBV5-5; D: TRBD1; J: TRBJ2-3; size: .; length: 13; CDR3: CASSSIPGQGGYF; DNA: TGTGCCAGCAGCTCCATACCGGGACAGGGGGGGTATTTT
V: TRBV28; D: .; J: TRBJ2-7; size: .; length: 15; CDR3: CASTKNRVSFYEQYF; DNA: TGTGCCAGCACTAAAAACAGGGTATCTTTCTACGAGCAGTACTTC
V: TRBV3-1/TRBV3-2; D: .; J: TRBJ1-1; size: .; length: 13; CDR3: CASSQARNTEAFF; DNA: TGTGCCAGCAGCCAAGCCAGGAACACTGAAGCTTTCTTT
V: TRBV5-1; D: .; J: TRBJ1-6; size: .; length: 15; CDR3: CASSLRSQGNSPLHF; DNA: TGCGCCAGCAGCTTGCGGTCACAGGGAAATTCACCCCTCCACTTT
V: TRBV7-9; D: .; J: TRBJ1-1; size: .; length: 14; CDR3: CASSLLAGVAEAFF; DNA: TGTGCCAGCAGCTTACTGGCGGGGGTAGCTGAAGCTTTCTTT
V: TRBV21-1; D: .; J: TRBJ1-3; size: .; length: 18; CDR3: CASSNYRQGAPLENTIYF; DNA: TGTGCCAGCAGTAATTATCGACAGGGGGCGCCGTTGGAAAACACCATATATTTT
V: TRBV5-8; D: .; J: TRBJ1-1; size: .; length: 15; CDR3: CASSFPGVGNTEAFF; DNA: TGTGCCAGCAGCTTCCCGGGGGTAGGAAACACTGAAGCTTTCTTT
V: TRBV30; D: .; J: TRBJ1-3; size: .; length: 16; CDR3: CAWSVLRVSSGNTIYF; DNA: TGTGCCTGGAGTGTACTACGAGTTAGCTCTGGAAACACCATATATTTT
V: TRBV5-5; D: .; J: TRBJ1-5; size: few; length: 14; CDR3: CASSFLGGDQPQHF; DNA: TGTGCCAGCAGCTTTCTGGGAGGGGATCAGCCCCAGCATTTT
V: TRBV30; D: TRBD1; J: TRBJ1-5; size: .; length: 13; CDR3: CAWSETGDQPQHF; DNA: TGTGCCTGGAGTGAAACAGGGGATCAGCCCCAGCATTTT
V: TRBV12-3/TRBV12-4; D: TRBD2; J: TRBJ2-1; size: .; length: 13; CDR3: CASSLGTSDEQFF; DNA: TGTGCCAGCAGTTTAGGGACTAGCGATGAGCAGTTCTTC
V: TRBV7-2; D: TRBD2; J: TRBJ2-1; size: once; length: 15; CDR3: CASRLKGLAYNEQFF; DNA: TGTGCCAGCAGGCTTAAGGGACTAGCCTACAATGAGCAGTTCTTC
V: TRBV7-9; D: .; J: TRBJ1-4; size: .; length: 15; CDR3: CASSLAVTDNEKLFF; DNA: TGTGCCAGCAGCTTAGCTGTCACAGATAATGAAAAACTGTTTTTT
V: TRBV7-2; D: .; J: TRBJ1-2; size: .; length: 14; CDR3: CASSLDTINYGYTF; DNA: TGTGCCAGCAGCTTAGACACCATTAACTATGGCTACACCTTC
V: TRBV15; D: .; J: TRBJ1-3; size: .; length: 13; CDR3: CATSRAGINTIYF; DNA: TGTGCCACCAGCAGAGCGGGGATTAACACCATATATTTT
V: TRBV25-1; D: .; J: TRBJ2-5; size: .; length: 15; CDR3: CASSIFQGFQETQYF; DNA: TGTGCCAGCAGTATCTTTCAGGGGTTTCAGGAGACCCAGTACTTC
V: TRBV11-3; D: TRBD1; J: TRBJ2-5; size: .; length: 15; CDR3: CASSFGTGGRETQYF; DNA: TGTGCCAGCAGCTTCGGGACAGGGGGCAGAGAGACCCAGTACTTC
V: TRBV4-1; D: TRBD2; J: TRBJ2-7; size: once; length: 18; CDR3: CASSQDGLGTSGTYEQYF; DNA: TGCGCCAGCAGCCAAGATGGCCTTGGGACTAGCGGGACCTACGAGCAGTACTTC
V: TRBV6-5; D: .; J: TRBJ1-1; size: .; length: 14; CDR3: CASRLRQPYTEAFF; DNA: TGTGCCAGCAGATTGCGACAGCCCTACACTGAAGCTTTCTTT
V: TRBV5-1; D: .; J: TRBJ1-3; size: .; length: 14; CDR3: CASSPTVSGNTIYF; DNA: TGCGCCAGCAGCCCGACAGTCTCTGGAAACACCATATATTTT
V: TRBV18; D: .; J: TRBJ1-1; size: few; length: 14; CDR3: CASSPGTQNTEAFF; DNA: TGTGCCAGCTCACCAGGGACACAGAACACTGAAGCTTTCTTT
V: TRBV7-2; D: TRBD1; J: TRBJ1-3; size: .; length: 16; CDR3: CASSPFSGGSGNTIYF; DNA: TGTGCCAGCAGCCCCTTCTCAGGGGGGTCTGGAAACACCATATATTTT
V: TRBV4-3; D: TRBD1; J: TRBJ1-3; size: .; length: 17; CDR3: CASSQDYEGAVGNTIYF; DNA: TGCGCCAGCAGCCAAGATTATGAGGGGGCCGTTGGAAACACCATATATTTT
V: TRBV9; D: .; J: TRBJ1-1; size: .; length: 13; CDR3: CASSVAPELEAFF; DNA: TGTGCCAGCAGCGTAGCCCCCGAGCTCGAAGCTTTCTTT
V: TRBV7-2; D: TRBD1; J: TRBJ1-6; size: .; length: 16; CDR3: CASRPKGAVYNSPLHF; DNA: TGTGCCAGCCGGCCCAAGGGGGCGGTTTATAATTCACCCCTCCACTTT
V: TRBV28; D: .; J: TRBJ2-7; size: .; length: 15; CDR3: CASSPDPTLAGEQYF; DNA: TGTGCCAGCAGTCCCGACCCCACACTAGCAGGCGAGCAGTACTTC
V: TRBV4-1; D: TRBD1; J: TRBJ2-4; size: .; length: 15; CDR3: CASSRTGGNKNIQYF; DNA: TGCGCCAGCAGCCGGACAGGGGGGAACAAAAACATTCAGTACTTC
V: TRBV7-9; D: .; J: TRBJ2-5; size: .; length: 15; CDR3: CASSLAMGAQETQYF; DNA: TGTGCCAGCAGCTTAGCTATGGGGGCCCAAGAGACCCAGTACTTC
V: TRBV5-1; D: .; J: TRBJ2-3; size: .; length: 15; CDR3: CASSFTGGWTDTQYF; DNA: TGCGCCAGCAGCTTCACGGGGGGCTGGACAGATACGCAGTATTTT